The 5 T cell receptor beta chains below come from one sample, sequenced in a study of cytomegalovirus exposure and HLA in healthy donors. Repertoires were generated with immunoSEQ multiplex PCR, while TCRdb's copy carries only in-frame clones and drops some. The table has under 300,000 clones, 90% seen once. Material: PBMCs. Source of these receptors: a woman aged 18-30 years in good health and CMV-seronegative.

This clone was seen a handful of times. The chain employs TRBV28 and TRBJ1-6; 10 bases fit TRBD1. The CDR3 is 17 amino acids. The V gene end was trimmed by 6 bases and the J gene end by 9 bases; junction bases not matched to a gene: 14. CDR1 is MDHEN and CDR2 is SYDVKM in the germline V gene. The CDR3 DNA reads as TGTGCCAGCAGACCTGGGATACGGGACAGGGGAGGTTCACCCCTCCACTTT. This encodes CASRPGIRDRGGSPLHF.

This clone was seen once. The CDR3 nucleotides are TGCGCCAGCAGCTTGCCCGGGACAGGGGAGCAGTTCTTC. Its protein product is CASSLPGTGEQFF. The chain has TRBV5-1 and TRBJ2-1; 9 positions match TRBD1. Losses at the gene ends were 1 base for V and 10 bases for J; bases not matched to a gene: 3. The CDR3 length is 13 residues. The germline CDR1 and CDR2 sequences are SGHRS and YFSETQ.

V gene TRBV11-2 combines with J gene TRBJ1-2; D remains ambiguous. The CDR3 consists of 14 residues. Germline loops: CDR1 SGHAT, CDR2 FQNNGV. Trimming stripped 5 bases from V and 1 base from J, with 11 bases between. The CDR3 region has the DNA TGTGCCAGCAGCGAGGTGGCAGATAACTATGGCTACACCTTC. Protein: CASSEVADNYGYTF. Supplemented by reference TRBV11-2 and TRBJ1-2, the full variable domain reads EAGVAQSPRYKIIEKRQSVAFWCNPISGHATLYWYQQILGQGPKLLIQFQNNGVVDDSQLPKDRFSAERLKGVDSTLKIQPAKLEDSAVYLCASSEVADNYGYTFGSGTRLTVV.

The V gene is TRBV7-2, the J gene TRBJ2-5; the D gene is possibly TRBD2 (6 bases). This CDR3 is 15 amino acids long. Germline CDR1 is SGHTA and CDR2 is FQGNSA. V was cut by 5 bases and J by 7 bases, with 20 bases left in between. CDR3: CASSQIGGSYPTQYF. The CDR3 coding sequence is TGTGCCAGCAGCCAAATCGGGGGTAGCTATCCGACCCAGTACTTC.

This sequence joins TRBV28 and TRBJ2-5; 8 nucleotides match TRBD1. The CDR3 runs 15 residues. Per germline, CDR1 MDHEN and CDR2 SYDVKM. V shed 5 bases and J 2 bases; nucleotides not matched to a gene: 7. CDR3 nucleotides: TGTGCCAGCAGTACCGGGACAGGACCTCAAGAGACCCAGTACTTC. Translated, it gives CASSTGTGPQETQYF.